Below, 13 T cell receptor beta chains from the same sample are listed, as sequenced in a study. Using its own MiXCR run on the 5' RACE reads, TCRdb lists one record per CDR3 protein. The sample lists 25,000 to 35,000 distinct CDR3 sequences, approximately 25% occurring once. Material for sequencing was memory CD4+ T cells sorted from blood. Subset described: memory CD4+ T cells, CD4+CD45RO+CD25-. The source is a female donor with breast cancer.

V is TRBV27 and J is TRBJ2-3; 8 nucleotides agree with TRBD1. The CDR3 is made up of 12 amino acids. From germline, CDR1 is MNHEY and CDR2 SMNVEV (reference sequence). Trimming took 8 bases from V and 3 from J; bases not matched to a gene: 1. The CDR3 nucleotides read TGTGCCAGCGGACAGGGAACAGATACGCAGTATTTT. Amino acid sequence: CASGQGTDTQYF.

This clonotype was observed a few times. V gene TRBV24-1 combines with J gene TRBJ2-1; D is unresolved. The CDR3 contains 14 residues. Germline CDR1 reads KGHDR; CDR2 reads SFDVKD. Trimming cost V 6 bases and J 0 bases, with 8 bases left between them. CDR3 bases: TGTGCCACCAGTCCCCATAGCTCCTACAATGAGCAGTTCTTC. Translating gives CATSPHSSYNEQFF.

With respect to this clonotype: Possible read error: a much larger clone is one base away. The chain combines TRBV28 with TRBJ1-4; 7 positions match TRBD1. The germline V gene has CDR1 MDHEN and CDR2 SYDVKM. This CDR3 region has 15 residues. DNA of the CDR3: TGTGCCAGCAGTTTCCGAGGGGGCGATAATGGAAAACTGTTTTTT. Protein product: CASSFRGGDNGKLFF.

V and J are TRBV9 and TRBJ2-2, with D perhaps matching TRBD1 (5 bases). Germline V gene sequence: CDR1 SGDLS, CDR2 YYNGEE. The CDR3 has 18 residues. Trimming removed 1 base from V and 1 base from J, with 17 bases in between. CDR3 residues: CASSVPLDSRLNTGELFF. As DNA, the CDR3 is TGTGCCAGCAGCGTACCCCTAGACAGTAGGCTGAACACCGGGGAGCTGTTTTTT.

Worth noting for this clonotype: At one end the junction does not follow the germline gene, possibly because of a read error. The CDR3 reads CAGSVGLAADNEQFF. CDR3 sequence (DNA): TGTGCCGGCAGCGTAGGTCTAGCGGCTGACAATGAGCAGTTCTTC. J is TRBJ2-1 and V is TRBV9; TRBD2 matches at 7 bases. This CDR3 is 15 amino acids long. CDR1 and CDR2 (germline): SGDLS, YYNGEE.

The chain joins TRBV7-9 to TRBJ1-2; 11 nucleotides line up with TRBD1. CDR1 is SEHNR, CDR2 FQNEAQ, per germline (reference sequence). The J segment lost 8 bases and the V segment lost 6 bases, leaving 14 bases of the junction unmatched. The CDR3 loop spans 16 amino acids. The CDR3 loop is CASSLTGTGGRSGYTF. The DNA of the CDR3 is TGTGCCAGCAGTTTGACCGGGACAGGGGGTAGATCGGGCTACACCTTC.

Comments on this clonotype: With a much larger clone just one base away, this may be a read error. V and J are TRBV5-1 and TRBJ2-1; either TRBD1 or TRBD2 may supply D (5 bases each). The CDR3 length is 12 residues. In germline, CDR1 is SGHRS, CDR2 YFSETQ. The DNA of the CDR3 is TGCGTCAGCAGTGGAGGTGGGGCTGAGCAGTTCTTC. This translates into CVSSGGGAEQFF.

For this clonotype: With a much larger clone just one base away, this may be a read error. The chain is built from TRBV4-2 and TRBJ2-7; D gene unclear. The CDR3 runs to 15 residues. Germline V CDR1 and CDR2: LGHNA, YNFKEQ. CDR3 nucleotide sequence: TGTGCCAGCAGCCAAGCGTATCCGGATAGGTACGAGCGGTACTTC. Protein sequence: CASSQAYPDRYERYF.

The genes are TRBV28 and TRBJ1-5; D is perhaps TRBD1 (6 bases). Germline loops: CDR1 MDHEN, CDR2 SYDVKM. The CDR3 runs to 15 residues. V lost 6 bases to trimming and J lost 0 bases, with 12 bases between them. CDR3 loop: CASRPDRISNQPQHF. The CDR3 DNA follows: TGTGCCAGCAGACCCGACAGGATTAGCAATCAGCCCCAGCATTTT.

This chain uses TRBV9 with TRBJ1-4, with TRBD1 identical over 9 bases. CDR1 and CDR2 from the germline V gene are SGDLS and YYNGEE. The CDR3 has 18 residues. Germline trimming cut 3 bases from V and 8 bases from J; bases unmatched to any gene: 17. CDR3 loop: CASSAVGSGTGMEEKLFF. The CDR3 DNA sequence: TGTGCCAGCAGCGCGGTGGGGTCGGGGACAGGGATGGAAGAAAAACTGTTTTTT.

This clonotype was seen more than once but under ten times. This chain's CDR3 is CAASGGTDTQYF. CDR3 sequence (DNA): TGTGCCGCTTCGGGGGGCACAGATACGCAGTATTTT. The genes are TRBV28 and TRBJ2-3; TRBD2 is a possible D gene (6 bases). V was shortened by 11 bases and J by 1 base, with 10 bases between the two germline ends. CDR3 size: 12 residues. CDR1 is MDHEN and CDR2 is SYDVKM in the germline V gene.

By frequency in the sample, this clonotype is medium-sized. J is TRBJ1-5 and V is TRBV5-1; D possibly corresponds to TRBD1 (5 bases). The CDR3 loop spans 13 amino acids. The V gene lost 1 base and the J gene lost 6 bases, with 8 bases spanning the gap. Germline V gene data show CDR1 as SGHRS and CDR2 as YFSETQ. CDR3 DNA sequence: TGCGCCAGCAGCTTGTGGGGCAGTCAGCCCCAGCATTTT. It codes for CASSLWGSQPQHF.

The chain has TRBV20-1 and TRBJ2-3; D gene ambiguous. CDR3 length: 12 amino acids. CDR1 and CDR2 from the germline V gene are DFQATT and SNEGSKA (reference sequence). Trimming left V 7 bases short and J 3 bases short, with 11 bases between. In DNA form, the CDR3 reads TGCAGTGGGCCGGAGTTGACAGATACGCAGTATTTT. This sequence encodes CSGPELTDTQYF.